This T cell receptor (beta chain) appears in the sequencing data of a study of control samples from healthy donors and cancer patients (dated by TCRdb to between 2020 and 2021). Libraries came from the immunoSEQ multiplex PCR assay. The table was pulled from immuneACCESS by TCRdb, which kept in-frame rearrangements only. Such tables lose some clones; where checked, under half of the loss comes from unresolved V genes, and the rest has no known cause. This sample has approximately 120,000 clones in its table, and around 86% of those were observed once. Jointly, the top ten make up around 8.7% of the sample. The CDR3 holds 15 amino acids from the cysteine to the phenylalanine. Only the CDR3 DNA stays, 45 bases, in frame from base 1. Per the germline V gene, SGDLS is the CDR1 and YYNGEE is the CDR2. Relative to germline, V is 2 bases shorter and J is 4 bases shorter, with 15 bases between their ends.

In the case of this clone: Its antigen has not been determined. No quality values exist for individual bases; no much larger clone is one base distant.

The sample consisted of blood. The V gene is TRBV9 and the J gene is TRBJ2-5; the best D guess is TRBD2, with 6 bases matching. This TCR was recovered from a man aged 35-49 years in good health. The base sequence is TGTGCCAGCAGCGTCGCCGGGCCGCGGGGAGAGACCCAGTACTTC. Protein translation: CASSVAGPRGETQYF.